A single sample is the source of the 24 T cell receptor beta chains below, sequenced in a study of blood T cell repertoires in COVID-19. Profiled with immunoSEQ multiplex PCR; TCRdb holds only in-frame clones, not every one. The sample includes roughly 400,000 clones, roughly 90% of them seen just once. The specimen was PBMCs or T cells enriched from blood (not recorded which). These receptors were obtained from a woman aged 18-29 years who had been exposed to COVID-19.

The chain links TRBV18 to TRBJ2-5; possibly TRBD1 for D (6 bases). Germline V gene data show CDR1 as KGHSH and CDR2 as LQKENI. The CDR3 extends over 16 amino acids. V was clipped by 2 bases and J by 2 bases, with 15 bases between them. The CDR3 DNA sequence: TGTGCCAGCTCACCAATGGGTGGGGGCCAGCAAGAGACCCAGTACTTC. This gives the protein CASSPMGGGQQETQYF. The full variable domain, rest sourced from reference TRBV18 and TRBJ2-5, is NAGVMQNPRHLVRRRGQEARLRCSPMKGHSHVYWYRQLPEEGLKFMVYLQKENIIDESGMPKERFSAEFPKEGPSILRIQQVVRGDSAAYFCASSPMGGGQQETQYFGPGTRLLVL.

V usage is TRBV19 and J usage is TRBJ2-2; no clear D gene. The CDR3 is made up of 16 amino acids. Per the germline V gene, CDR1 is LNHDA and CDR2 is SQIVND (reference sequence). Trimming took 5 bases from V and 0 from J, leaving 13 bases between them. The CDR3 sequence: CASSASLGPNTGELFF. The DNA for the CDR3 is TGTGCCAGTAGTGCCAGCCTAGGTCCGAACACCGGGGAGCTGTTTTTT.

The chain uses TRBV18 and TRBJ1-1; tentatively, D is TRBD1 (6 bases). Per the germline V gene, CDR1 is KGHSH and CDR2 is LQKENI. CDR3 length: 15 residues. With 3 bases removed from V and 2 bases from J, the gap between germline ends came to 13 bases. CDR3 bases: TGTGCCAGCTCACCTTTTTCGGACAGAAACACTGAAGCTTTCTTT. Its translation: CASSPFSDRNTEAFF.

The chain is built from TRBV3-1 (or the pseudogene TRBV3-2) and TRBJ2-1; D possibly corresponds to TRBD1 (6 bases). The CDR3 is 13 residues long. Germline lookup yields CDR1 LGHDT and CDR2 YNNKEL (reference sequence). Trimming removed 5 bases from V and 4 bases from J, with 9 bases in between. The CDR3 DNA is TGTGCCAGCAGCTCAGGACAGTACAATGAGCAGTTCTTC. It is translated as CASSSGQYNEQFF.

This clone was seen only once. The chain combines TRBV3-1 (or the pseudogene TRBV3-2) with TRBJ2-7, with 8 bases that match TRBD2. V was pared by 3 bases and J by 4 bases, with 8 bases of the junction left unmatched. CDR3 length: 15 amino acids. From germline, CDR1 is LGHDT and CDR2 YNNKEL (reference sequence). Here the CDR3 reads CASSQNPGLGYEQYF. The CDR3 DNA reads as TGTGCCAGCAGCCAGAATCCGGGACTAGGATACGAGCAGTACTTC.

CDR3 DNA sequence: TGTGCCAGCAGCACACGACCAGCGGGAGGCTACGAGCAGTACTTC. It yields the protein CASSTRPAGGYEQYF. V usage is TRBV7-2 and J usage is TRBJ2-7; 9 bases map to TRBD2. Germline CDR1 is SGHTA and CDR2 is FQGNSA. J was trimmed by 3 bases and V by 5 bases; bases with no gene match: 8. This CDR3 spans 15 amino acids. The full variable domain, in which reference TRBV7-2 and TRBJ2-7 provide the parts outside the CDR3, is GAGVSQSPSNKVTEKGKDVELRCDPISGHTALYWYRQSLGQGLEFLIYFQGNSAPDKSGLPSDRFSAERTGGSVSTLTIQRTQQEDSAVYLCASSTRPAGGYEQYFGPGTRLTVT.

The V gene is TRBV2, the J gene TRBJ2-7; no firm D call. The CDR3 has 14 amino acids. Germline assignment: CDR1 SNHLY and CDR2 FYNNEI. V lost 4 bases to trimming and J lost 5 bases, with 15 bases between them. CDR3 coding DNA: TGTGCCAGCAGTGTAGCAACGGTGGTGGACGAGCAGTACTTC. Protein: CASSVATVVDEQYF.

This clone has only a few counts. This chain uses TRBV25-1 with TRBJ2-7; D is perhaps TRBD2 (5 bases). The CDR3 is made up of 14 amino acids. The V end was cut by 7 bases, the J end by 0 bases, with 13 bases between. Per germline, CDR1 MGHDK and CDR2 SYGVNS. The CDR3, as DNA: TGTGCCAGCACTACGAGAGAGGGCTCCTACGAGCAGTACTTC. Translation gives CASTTREGSYEQYF.

This chain links TRBV27 with TRBJ2-1, with 11 bases fitting TRBD2. The germline CDR1 and CDR2 sequences are MNHEY and SMNVEV (reference sequence). CDR3 length: 20 residues. The J segment lost 0 bases and the V segment lost 0 bases, leaving 10 bases of the junction unmatched. This chain's CDR3 is CASSLSVKASGGSSYNEQFF. In DNA, the CDR3 is TGTGCCAGCAGTTTATCGGTTAAGGCTAGCGGGGGGAGCTCCTACAATGAGCAGTTCTTC.

The chain carries TRBV4-1 and TRBJ2-1, with TRBD2 identical over 7 bases. V shed 0 bases, J shed 4 bases, and the junction held 3 bases outside the gene matches. The germline V gene has CDR1 MGHRA and CDR2 YSYEKL. The length of the CDR3 is 15 residues. Written as DNA, the CDR3 is TGCGCCAGCAGCCAAGAGCGGGAGTATTACAATGAGCAGTTCTTC. It encodes CASSQEREYYNEQFF.

J is TRBJ2-2 and V is TRBV28; D is perhaps TRBD2 (5 bases). The V and J ends lost 2 bases and 0 bases respectively, with 7 bases between them. The germline V gene has CDR1 MDHEN and CDR2 SYDVKM. CDR3 length: 15 amino acids. The CDR3 coding sequence is TGTGCCAGCAGTTTAGGGAGTACGAACACCGGGGAGCTGTTTTTT. Its translation: CASSLGSTNTGELFF.

This rearrangement joins TRBV28 to TRBJ2-5; 14 bases agree with TRBD2. The CDR3 covers 16 residues. The V and J ends lost 5 bases and 5 bases, in that order; junction bases with no gene match: 7. Per germline, CDR1 MDHEN and CDR2 SYDVKM. CDR3 loop: CASSPGLAGAEETQYF. The CDR3 nucleotides are TGTGCCAGCAGTCCGGGACTAGCGGGAGCGGAGGAGACCCAGTACTTC.

This chain joins TRBV20-1 and TRBJ1-1; 7 bases are shared with TRBD1. This CDR3 is built from 16 residues. The V gene end was trimmed by 3 bases and the J gene end by 3 bases; junction bases not matched to a gene: 13. Germline values: CDR1 DFQATT, CDR2 SNEGSKA (reference sequence). The CDR3 spells CSASLWAGGSDTEAFF. The CDR3 coding sequence is TGCAGTGCTAGTCTTTGGGCAGGGGGGAGCGACACTGAAGCTTTCTTT.

The chain is built from TRBV12-3 or TRBV12-4 and TRBJ1-2; 8 bases are a match to TRBD1. With V trimmed by 3 bases and J by 8 bases, 5 bases remained unmatched. CDR3 size: 13 residues. The CDR3 DNA reads as TGTGCCAGCAGTTTCGGGCAGGGGGCAGGCTACACCTTC. Amino acid sequence: CASSFGQGAGYTF.

The gene calls are TRBV20-1 and TRBJ2-7, with 9 nucleotides matching TRBD1. Germline lookup yields CDR1 DFQATT and CDR2 SNEGSKA (reference sequence). V trimming: 3 bases; J trimming: 4 bases; junction bases outside the gene matches: 4. The CDR3 consists of 13 residues. The CDR3 region has the DNA TGCAGTGCTAGTGGGACAGGGAGGTACGAGCAGTACTTC. Translating it yields CSASGTGRYEQYF.

This clone was seen once. The V and J genes are TRBV2 and TRBJ1-6, with D possibly matching TRBD1 (5 bases). There are 16 residues in the CDR3. V lost 7 bases and J lost 10, with 23 bases in between. Germline V lookup: CDR1 SNHLY, CDR2 FYNNEI. DNA for the CDR3: TGTGCCAGCAAAGGGGCAGGCGGGGTTGTTGGGTCACCCCTCCACTTT. This sequence encodes CASKGAGGVVGSPLHF.

This rearrangement joins TRBV28 to TRBJ2-5; 7 bases fit TRBD1. Germline V lookup: CDR1 MDHEN, CDR2 SYDVKM. The CDR3 is made up of 15 amino acids. V lost 2 bases, J lost 4 bases, and 7 bases stayed unmatched. The DNA for the CDR3 is TGTGCCAGCAGTTTAGGGACAGCGAGGACAGAGACCCAGTACTTC. It is translated as CASSLGTARTETQYF.

This CDR3 is CASSPPGTGVYEQYF. The CDR3 nucleotides read TGTGCCAGCAGTCCCCCCGGGACAGGTGTTTACGAGCAGTACTTC. This sequence joins TRBV28 and TRBJ2-7; 8 bases fit TRBD1. CDR3 size: 15 residues. J was trimmed by 4 bases and V by 5 bases; bases with no gene match: 10. CDR1 and CDR2 (germline): MDHEN, SYDVKM.

This rearrangement joins TRBV28 to TRBJ1-5; D not certain. Between the trimmed V and J ends, which lost 2 bases and 5 bases, there was a span of 7 bases. The CDR3 sequence is 13 residues long. Per germline, CDR1 MDHEN and CDR2 SYDVKM. CDR3 bases: TGTGCCAGCAGTTTAGGAACAGATCAGCCCCAGCATTTT. Its protein product is CASSLGTDQPQHF.

A remark on this clone: Germline and junction disagree at one end, which may indicate a read error. The chain links TRBV10-3 to TRBJ2-1; 13 bases are shared with TRBD2. Germline values: CDR1 ENHRY, CDR2 SYGVKD. The CDR3 spans 11 residues. The CDR3 region has the DNA TGTGCCATCAGTTCAGGACTAGCGGGAGTCTTC. Amino acids: CAISSGLAGVF.

The sample holds one count of this clone. The rearrangement joins TRBV5-4 to TRBJ1-2, with D uncertain. This CDR3 comprises 13 residues. V was pared by 2 bases and J by 5 bases, with 10 bases between. CDR1 is SGHNT, CDR2 YYREEE, per germline (reference sequence). The CDR3 DNA reads TGTGCCAGCAGCTTTAACAGCGGGTATGGCTACACCTTC. Its protein is CASSFNSGYGYTF.

The rearrangement joins TRBV12-5 to TRBJ2-7; TRBD1 matches 7 bases. V lost 7 bases, J lost 5 bases, and 14 bases stayed unmatched. Germline V gene lookup returns CDR1 LGHNT and CDR2 FRNRAP. The CDR3 length is 15 residues. Here the CDR3 DNA reads TGTGCTAGTGACACCGGGACAGCGATGTTGGACGAGCAGTACTTC. Translating gives CASDTGTAMLDEQYF.

The chain is built from TRBV28 and TRBJ2-1; D is unclear. The length of the CDR3 is 16 residues. The V and J ends lost 2 bases and 0 bases respectively, with 11 bases between them. Germline V CDR1 and CDR2: MDHEN, SYDVKM. In DNA form, the CDR3 reads TGTGCCAGCAGTTTAAGTACGCCGGTCTCCTACAATGAGCAGTTCTTC. It yields the protein CASSLSTPVSYNEQFF.

The CDR3 sequence is CASSPPVLAGNDEQFF. CDR3 DNA: TGTGCCAGCTCACCACCGGTCCTAGCGGGAAACGATGAGCAGTTCTTC. The chain uses TRBV18 and TRBJ2-1, with TRBD2 matching over 9 bases. Germline V gene data show CDR1 as KGHSH and CDR2 as LQKENI. V lost 0 bases and J lost 8; bases outside the gene matches: 8. The CDR3 extends over 16 amino acids.